This section outlines one T cell receptor (beta chain) sequence together with its context. The specificity of this receptor is unknown. Per-nucleotide qualities are absent, and no much larger clonotype sits a single base away. These data come from a study of molecular identifiers for immune sequencing clone quantification (dated 2018 in TCRdb). Background on the whole study: For a replicate experiment, RNA from roughly 20,000 or 100,000 naive CD8 T cells was divided into five aliquots, and four of the five aliquots were sequenced. This methods study benchmarked molecular-identifier clustering-based TCR repertoire sequencing (MIDCIRS) and TCR RNA copy counting, using CD8 T cells to do so.

Beyond this particular receptor, the publication reports: Spiked-in Jurkat TCR RNA equal to a single cell's worth was reported to be detectable even within one million naive CD8 T cells. Without barcode sub-clustering, chimeric consensus sequences inflated TCR diversity; chimeras reached as high as 47%. Modeling gave about 3 recovered TCR RNA copies per cell versus around 10 by digital PCR, implying roughly 28% capture efficiency. Clones above 20 RNA copies held over 98% of molecules in CMV-specific effector cells but under 1% in naive cells. Naive libraries contained spiked-in Jurkat TCR RNA (approximately nine copies' worth), which is not part of the donor repertoire. Identical TCR molecules sharing a barcode could cause highly expanded clone sizes to be underestimated.

Libraries of naive CD8 T cells were generated from roughly 20,000 to 1,000,000 sorted cells, with 10%, 30% or 50% of the purified RNA used. On a BD FACSAria II, naive CD8 T cells were FACS-sorted as CD8+CD4-CCR7+CD45RA+ and collected into RLT Plus buffer. Nine to eleven TCR copies' worth of Jurkat RNA were spiked into roughly 19,000-1,000,000 naive CD8 T cell samples to test detection sensitivity. Enrichment of CD8 T cells was performed with RosetteSep CD8+ T Cell Enrichment Cocktail and Ficoll-Paque, after which ACK red cell lysis was carried out. The library was prepared using PCR. This sample was sequenced with a NextSeq 500. Bulk TCR libraries were prepared as previously described, using TCR primers listed in Table S5. Purification of total RNA was performed with the Qiagen AllPrep DNA/RNA kit. Before analysis, reads from multiple sequencing runs of the same library were pooled. The paper's data handling went like this. Reads were retained only if the reads had an exact TCR constant sequence, and the retained reads were trimmed to 150 nt and grouped according to their 12-nt molecular barcodes. Reads inside each barcode group were sub-clustered using a 15% Levenshtein threshold, and a quality-weighted consensus sequence was constructed for each RNA molecule. Non-functional sequences were excluded, and lower-count sequences lying one edit away from another sequence were also excluded. Based on a fit of two negative binomial distributions, barcode sub-clusters having less than 20% of the maximum read count were discarded. TCRdb passed the public sequencing reads through fastp at Q25 and MiXCR, retaining productive beta sequences. CDR3 protein duplicates are merged, each entry listing the most common genes and DNA. The V and J calls shown here were made by TCRdb, not taken from the authors' results. Here the sample has over 550,000 distinct CDR3 sequences; less than 30% occur a single time. The leading ten clones occupy about 0.73% of the sample.

CDR1 and CDR2 are drawn from the germline V gene: MNHEY, SVGAGI. From its cysteine to its phenylalanine, the CDR3 spans 15 amino acids. CDR3 DNA is the only sequence kept; it has 45 bases, read in frame from the first base. Relative to germline, V is 5 bases shorter and J is 4 bases shorter, with 17 bases between their ends. The sequence joins TRBV6-5 to TRBJ1-2; the D gene lacks a confident call. The specimen was naive CD8+ T cells from blood, with Jurkat cell RNA spiked in. The cell subset or site label here, explained by the study, means: FACS-sorted CD8+CD4-CCR7+CD45RA+ naive T cells. The clonotype originates from a human donor in good health. Some libraries in this study had Jurkat cell RNA spiked in. This receptor carries the CDR3 CASSSLDGKPYGYTF. DNA sequence: TGTGCCAGCAGTAGCCTCGACGGAAAGCCCTATGGCTACACCTTC.